This T cell receptor beta chain emerged from a study of blood T cells in healthy people across ages. This clonotype was recorded a few times. With a J-beta primer mix and a sample-barcoded 5' primer, a second PCR ran about 7 to 12 cycles. A single record per CDR3 protein comes from TCRdb applying MiXCR to the 5' RACE reads. The sample lists a few hundred thousand distinct CDR3 sequences; roughly a quarter were seen once. Germline-derived CDR1 and CDR2 are SGHRS and YFSETQ. This CDR3 has 19 residues. The V gene lost 1 base and the J gene lost 0 bases, with 20 bases spanning the gap. The sample was also reused in another study, on T cells of mothers and their children.

The source of this sequence is a boy aged 2 to 9 in good health. The genes are TRBV5-1 and TRBJ2-1; D may match TRBD1 or TRBD2 (5 bases each). Sequenced material: blood. The CDR3 nucleotides read TGCGCCAGCAGCTTGAATTTGTGGTTGGGGGTCCCCTCCTACAATGAGCAGTTCTTC. It specifies CASSLNLWLGVPSYNEQFF.